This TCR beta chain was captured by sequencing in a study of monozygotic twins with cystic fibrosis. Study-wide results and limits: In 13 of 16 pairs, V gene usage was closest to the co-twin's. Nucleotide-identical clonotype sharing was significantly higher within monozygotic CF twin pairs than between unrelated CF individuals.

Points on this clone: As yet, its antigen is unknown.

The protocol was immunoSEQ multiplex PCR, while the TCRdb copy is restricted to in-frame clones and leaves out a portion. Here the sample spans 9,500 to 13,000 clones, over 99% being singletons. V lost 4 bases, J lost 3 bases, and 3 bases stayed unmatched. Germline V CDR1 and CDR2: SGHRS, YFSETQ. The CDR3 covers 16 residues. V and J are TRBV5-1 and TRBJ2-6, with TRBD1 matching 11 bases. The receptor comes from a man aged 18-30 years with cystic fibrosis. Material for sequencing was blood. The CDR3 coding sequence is TGCGCCAGCAGCCGGGACAGGGGGTTTGGGGCCAACGTCCTGACTTTC. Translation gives CASSRDRGFGANVLTF.